Listed below are T cell receptor beta chains from one sample, sequenced in a study of identifying expanded T cells in peripheral blood. Sequenced by immunoSEQ multiplex PCR; TCRdb stores in-frame clones only, minus some. This sample has around 85,000 clones, with over 75% found just once. Sequencing was carried out using blood. These receptors originate from a person aged 18 to 75 in good health. The CDR3 runs from the conserved cysteine through the conserved F or W. Each record gives: J gene, V gene, clone size, D gene, CDR3 DNA, CDR3 protein. A D gene is named only where the DNA matches it firmly. Clone size is not always given. Where it is, it says once, few, many or a class for expanded clones.

J gene: TRBJ2-2
V gene: TRBV5-4
clone size: -
D gene: -
CDR3 DNA: TGTGCCAGCAGCTTGTCAGGGGCCGTGTCGAACACCGGGGAGCTGTTTTTT
CDR3 protein: CASSLSGAVSNTGELFF

J gene: TRBJ1-2
V gene: TRBV4-1
clone size: -
D gene: -
CDR3 DNA: TGCGCCAGCAGCGTTACCCGGGCCAGGGGCTACTATGGCTACACCTTC
CDR3 protein: CASSVTRARGYYGYTF

J gene: TRBJ2-7
V gene: TRBV25-1
clone size: -
D gene: -
CDR3 DNA: TGTGCCAGCAGGGGGTCTCCCAGGAGCTCCGAGCAGTACTTC
CDR3 protein: CASRGSPRSSEQYF

J gene: TRBJ2-1
V gene: TRBV18
clone size: -
D gene: -
CDR3 DNA: TGTGCCAGCTCACCGCAGAGGTCGACGGCTGAGCAGTTCTTC
CDR3 protein: CASSPQRSTAEQFF

J gene: TRBJ1-1
V gene: TRBV7-9
clone size: -
D gene: -
CDR3 DNA: TGTGCCAGCAGCTTAGTCGAGGCAGGCCTTGAAGCTTTCTTT
CDR3 protein: CASSLVEAGLEAFF

J gene: TRBJ2-7
V gene: TRBV4-3
clone size: -
D gene: -
CDR3 DNA: TGCGCCAGCAGCCAAGAGCGCCAGCTTTCCTACGAGCAGTACTTC
CDR3 protein: CASSQERQLSYEQYF

J gene: TRBJ2-3
V gene: TRBV6-6
clone size: -
D gene: -
CDR3 DNA: TGTGCCAGCAGACTACAGGGACTGAGCACAGATACGCAGTATTTT
CDR3 protein: CASRLQGLSTDTQYF

J gene: TRBJ2-1
V gene: TRBV9
clone size: -
D gene: -
CDR3 DNA: TGTGCCAGCAGCGGACCCGTAGAAGGGGGGGGCAATGAGCAGTTCTTC
CDR3 protein: CASSGPVEGGGNEQFF

J gene: TRBJ2-7
V gene: TRBV10-3
clone size: once
D gene: -
CDR3 DNA: TGTGCCATCAGTGAGTCCGGGACATATGGGAACGAGCAGTACTTC
CDR3 protein: CAISESGTYGNEQYF

J gene: TRBJ2-4
V gene: TRBV2
clone size: once
D gene: TRBD2
CDR3 DNA: TGTGCCAGCAGGTCGTCCAGCGGGAGTGGCATTCAGTACTTC
CDR3 protein: CASRSSSGSGIQYF

J gene: TRBJ1-1
V gene: TRBV7-3
clone size: -
D gene: -
CDR3 DNA: TGTGCCAGCAGCTCTGCTCTGAACACTGAAGCTTTCTTT
CDR3 protein: CASSSALNTEAFF

J gene: TRBJ1-1
V gene: TRBV28
clone size: -
D gene: -
CDR3 DNA: TGTGCCAGCAGTTCCCCCGGCGGGGTGAACACTGAAGCTTTCTTT
CDR3 protein: CASSSPGGVNTEAFF

J gene: TRBJ2-2
V gene: TRBV7-2
clone size: -
D gene: -
CDR3 DNA: TGTGCCAGCAGCTTACTCCCAAGCACCTCGAGCACCGGGGAGCTGTTTTTT
CDR3 protein: CASSLLPSTSSTGELFF

J gene: TRBJ2-1
V gene: TRBV7-6
clone size: -
D gene: -
CDR3 DNA: TGTGCCAGCAGCCCACGTACGAACAGGGTAAACTACAATGAGCAGTTCTTC
CDR3 protein: CASSPRTNRVNYNEQFF

J gene: TRBJ1-4
V gene: TRBV11-2
clone size: -
D gene: -
CDR3 DNA: TGTGCCAGCAGCTTAGAGGAGGGGTTTAGTGAAAAACTGTTTTTT
CDR3 protein: CASSLEEGFSEKLFF

J gene: TRBJ1-2
V gene: TRBV5-8
clone size: -
D gene: TRBD1
CDR3 DNA: TGTGCCAGCAGCGCCGGGACAGGGTATAATGGCTACACCTTC
CDR3 protein: CASSAGTGYNGYTF

J gene: TRBJ2-3
V gene: TRBV21-1
clone size: once
D gene: -
CDR3 DNA: TGTGCCAGCAGCAAAGGATCACTACCGAGGAAGGATACGCAGTATTTT
CDR3 protein: CASSKGSLPRKDTQYF

J gene: TRBJ2-3
V gene: TRBV7-9
clone size: -
D gene: -
CDR3 DNA: TGTGCCAGCAGCTTAGCAGGGGACGATACGCAGTATTTT
CDR3 protein: CASSLAGDDTQYF

J gene: TRBJ2-4
V gene: TRBV7-2
clone size: once
D gene: TRBD1
CDR3 DNA: TGTGCCAGCAGTTACGGAAGAGGGACAGGATACATTCAGTACTTC
CDR3 protein: CASSYGRGTGYIQYF

J gene: TRBJ2-1
V gene: TRBV27
clone size: -
D gene: -
CDR3 DNA: TGTGCCAGCAGTTTAACTTCGACTCGCGGTGAGCAGTTCTTC
CDR3 protein: CASSLTSTRGEQFF

J gene: TRBJ1-2
V gene: TRBV18
clone size: -
D gene: TRBD1
CDR3 DNA: TGTGCCAGCTCACCTAGTTCACGGACAGGGGGCAGCTATGGCTACACCTTC
CDR3 protein: CASSPSSRTGGSYGYTF

J gene: TRBJ2-7
V gene: TRBV7-2
clone size: -
D gene: TRBD1
CDR3 DNA: TGTGCCAGCAGCCTCCGACAGGGGTCCTACGAGCAGTACTTC
CDR3 protein: CASSLRQGSYEQYF

J gene: TRBJ2-1
V gene: TRBV27
clone size: -
D gene: -
CDR3 DNA: TGTGCCAGCAGTCCCGGGACCACCTACAATGAGCAGTTCTTC
CDR3 protein: CASSPGTTYNEQFF

J gene: TRBJ2-2
V gene: TRBV7-8
clone size: -
D gene: -
CDR3 DNA: TGTGCCAGCAGCTTAGTGGGGGGCGCGAACACCGGGGAGCTGTTTTTT
CDR3 protein: CASSLVGGANTGELFF

J gene: TRBJ2-1
V gene: TRBV7-3
clone size: -
D gene: -
CDR3 DNA: TGTGCCAGCAGCTTACTCGGACTCACACCCCCCAAAAACAATGAGCAGTTCTTC
CDR3 protein: CASSLLGLTPPKNNEQFF

J gene: TRBJ2-3
V gene: TRBV7-9
clone size: -
D gene: TRBD2
CDR3 DNA: TGTGCCAGCAGCTTAACCTTAAGGCCTTATGGGGGGGGCACAGATACGCAGTATTTT
CDR3 protein: CASSLTLRPYGGGTDTQYF

J gene: TRBJ2-2
V gene: TRBV5-4
clone size: -
D gene: TRBD1
CDR3 DNA: TGTGCCAGCAGCTTTCGGACAGGGTGGGCAAACACCGGGGAGCTGTTTTTT
CDR3 protein: CASSFRTGWANTGELFF

J gene: TRBJ2-3
V gene: TRBV10-1
clone size: once
D gene: -
CDR3 DNA: TGCGCCAGCAGTGATTCCACAGATACGCAGTATTTT
CDR3 protein: CASSDSTDTQYF

J gene: TRBJ2-3
V gene: TRBV23-1
clone size: -
D gene: TRBD1
CDR3 DNA: TGCGCCAGCAGTCAATCGTGCGATACGACAGGGAGCACAGATACGCAGTATTTT
CDR3 protein: CASSQSCDTTGSTDTQYF

J gene: TRBJ2-7
V gene: TRBV4-1
clone size: -
D gene: -
CDR3 DNA: TGCGCCAGGCAGGGCGAGCAGTACTTC
CDR3 protein: CARQGEQYF

J gene: TRBJ1-1
V gene: TRBV9
clone size: -
D gene: TRBD1
CDR3 DNA: TGTGCCAGCAGCGTAGCTGACAGGGGTGAAGCTTTCTTT
CDR3 protein: CASSVADRGEAFF

J gene: TRBJ2-1
V gene: TRBV13
clone size: -
D gene: TRBD2
CDR3 DNA: TGTGCCAGCAGCCTTAGCGGGAGCTTCAATGAGCAGTTCTTC
CDR3 protein: CASSLSGSFNEQFF

J gene: TRBJ1-4
V gene: TRBV18
clone size: -
D gene: -
CDR3 DNA: TGTGCCAGCTCCCCAGGACGGGGAGAAAAACTGTTTTTT
CDR3 protein: CASSPGRGEKLFF

J gene: TRBJ1-4
V gene: TRBV4-3
clone size: few
D gene: -
CDR3 DNA: TGCGCCAGCAGCCAAGACTTTCCTGCAGTTTCTGAAAAACTGTTTTTT
CDR3 protein: CASSQDFPAVSEKLFF

J gene: TRBJ2-7
V gene: TRBV30
clone size: once
D gene: -
CDR3 DNA: TGTGCCTGGAGTGGAGGCGCGTACGAGCAGTACTTC
CDR3 protein: CAWSGGAYEQYF

J gene: TRBJ2-2
V gene: TRBV13
clone size: -
D gene: TRBD1
CDR3 DNA: TGTGCCAGCAGCGGAGGGACAGGCGAGGCCGGGGAGCTGTTTTTT
CDR3 protein: CASSGGTGEAGELFF

J gene: TRBJ2-5
V gene: TRBV19
clone size: -
D gene: -
CDR3 DNA: TGTGCCAGTAGTCTCGCTACACTTCAAGAGACCCAGTACTTC
CDR3 protein: CASSLATLQETQYF

J gene: TRBJ2-1
V gene: TRBV29-1
clone size: -
D gene: -
CDR3 DNA: TGCAGCGTTGAAGAAACAGGACTTGAGCAGTTCTTC
CDR3 protein: CSVEETGLEQFF

J gene: TRBJ2-4
V gene: TRBV5-6
clone size: -
D gene: TRBD2
CDR3 DNA: TGTGCCAGCAGCTCAGACGCGGGAGGACGCTACATTCAGTACTTC
CDR3 protein: CASSSDAGGRYIQYF

J gene: TRBJ1-6
V gene: TRBV7-8
clone size: -
D gene: TRBD1
CDR3 DNA: TGTGCCAGCAGCTCCTTAATGACAGGGGGGAATTCACCCCTCCACTTT
CDR3 protein: CASSSLMTGGNSPLHF

J gene: TRBJ2-7
V gene: TRBV9
clone size: few
D gene: -
CDR3 DNA: TGTGCCAGCAGTAAAGGGAATACCTACGAGCAGTACTTC
CDR3 protein: CASSKGNTYEQYF

J gene: TRBJ2-1
V gene: TRBV11-3
clone size: once
D gene: TRBD2
CDR3 DNA: TGTGCCAGCAGCTTAGGGCTAGCGGGTCCTTACTACAATGAGCAGTTCTTC
CDR3 protein: CASSLGLAGPYYNEQFF

J gene: TRBJ2-1
V gene: TRBV9
clone size: -
D gene: TRBD2
CDR3 DNA: TGTGCCAGCAGCGTAGGGCTAGCGGGAGTCGGGGATGAGCAGTTCTTC
CDR3 protein: CASSVGLAGVGDEQFF

J gene: TRBJ2-2
V gene: TRBV5-1
clone size: -
D gene: -
CDR3 DNA: TGCGCCAGCGGGTTTAGCGTAATGAAGGACGGACCGAACACCGGGGAGCTGTTTTTT
CDR3 protein: CASGFSVMKDGPNTGELFF

J gene: TRBJ1-2
V gene: TRBV19
clone size: -
D gene: -
CDR3 DNA: TGTGCCAGTTCTGAGGGCGCCGGCTATGGCTACACCTTC
CDR3 protein: CASSEGAGYGYTF

J gene: TRBJ1-4
V gene: TRBV29-1
clone size: -
D gene: -
CDR3 DNA: TGCAGCGTTGCACAGGGCGCGGAAAAACTGTTTTTT
CDR3 protein: CSVAQGAEKLFF

J gene: TRBJ2-7
V gene: TRBV7-8
clone size: -
D gene: -
CDR3 DNA: TGTGCCAGCAGCCGCGGTTGGAGCTACGAGCAGTACTTC
CDR3 protein: CASSRGWSYEQYF

J gene: TRBJ2-1
V gene: TRBV18
clone size: -
D gene: -
CDR3 DNA: TGTGCCAGCTCACCACCGACGGGAGTCTACAATGAGCAGTTCTTC
CDR3 protein: CASSPPTGVYNEQFF

J gene: TRBJ2-1
V gene: TRBV6-4
clone size: -
D gene: TRBD2
CDR3 DNA: TGTGCCAGCAGTGACTCTAGCGGGGGGAATGAGCAGTTCTTC
CDR3 protein: CASSDSSGGNEQFF

J gene: TRBJ2-5
V gene: TRBV2
clone size: -
D gene: -
CDR3 DNA: TGTGCCAGCAACGGACTGGAAGGGGAGACCCAGTACTTC
CDR3 protein: CASNGLEGETQYF

J gene: TRBJ2-1
V gene: TRBV10-3
clone size: few
D gene: -
CDR3 DNA: TGTGCCATCAGTGAGTCAATGGCGGCGGGGAGTTACAATGAGCAGTTCTTC
CDR3 protein: CAISESMAAGSYNEQFF

J gene: TRBJ2-2
V gene: TRBV28
clone size: -
D gene: -
CDR3 DNA: TGTGCCAGCAGTTATGAAGGGGGATTGAACACCGGGGAGCTGTTTTTT
CDR3 protein: CASSYEGGLNTGELFF

J gene: TRBJ1-2
V gene: TRBV19
clone size: once
D gene: -
CDR3 DNA: TGTGCCAGTAGCCGCTCGACAGAAGCTAACTATGGCTACACCTTC
CDR3 protein: CASSRSTEANYGYTF

J gene: TRBJ2-2
V gene: TRBV5-4
clone size: -
D gene: -
CDR3 DNA: TGTGCCAGCAGCTTTGGTTGGCCGACCGGGGAGCTGTTTTTT
CDR3 protein: CASSFGWPTGELFF

J gene: TRBJ2-2
V gene: TRBV5-1
clone size: -
D gene: TRBD1
CDR3 DNA: TGCGCCAGCAAAGAGGGGGCGAGTGAATCCGGGGAGCTGTTTTTT
CDR3 protein: CASKEGASESGELFF

J gene: TRBJ1-4
V gene: TRBV12-5
clone size: -
D gene: -
CDR3 DNA: TGTGCTAGTGCCCTTGGGGTTACAACTAATGAAAAACTGTTTTTT
CDR3 protein: CASALGVTTNEKLFF

J gene: TRBJ1-3
V gene: TRBV28
clone size: -
D gene: -
CDR3 DNA: TGTGCCAGCAGTTTAAGTGTGATTTGGGACACCATATATTTT
CDR3 protein: CASSLSVIWDTIYF